The sample holds many counts of the clone carrying this TCR beta chain. Its antigen is still unknown. The data belong to a study of T cells in Graves' hyperthyroidism and ophthalmopathy. The CDR3 has 13 amino acids. Trimming pared 5 bases from V and 8 bases from J, leaving 10 bases between. Germline V lookup: CDR1 SGHVS, CDR2 FQNEAQ. The TCR beta CDR3 regions underwent amplification using RNA transcripts as the source. RT-PCR in the first round (using the HTBI primer set) targeted the TCR CDR3. TCRdb called the multiplex PCR reads again in MiXCR, with one record for every CDR3 protein. This sample has approximately 640,000 distinct CDR3 sequences, with about 45% found just once. The study's findings and limits: A model using 13 V-J features told ophthalmopathy apart from stable hyperthyroidism.

Material: peripheral blood or thyroid tissue (not recorded which). This sequence joins TRBV7-8 and TRBJ1-6; D not certain. The receptor was derived from an adult man with Graves' disease, either hyperthyroidism or ophthalmopathy (not recorded which). The CDR3 DNA follows: TGTGCCAGCAGCCAACTGAACGATTCACCCCTCCACTTT. It specifies CASSQLNDSPLHF.